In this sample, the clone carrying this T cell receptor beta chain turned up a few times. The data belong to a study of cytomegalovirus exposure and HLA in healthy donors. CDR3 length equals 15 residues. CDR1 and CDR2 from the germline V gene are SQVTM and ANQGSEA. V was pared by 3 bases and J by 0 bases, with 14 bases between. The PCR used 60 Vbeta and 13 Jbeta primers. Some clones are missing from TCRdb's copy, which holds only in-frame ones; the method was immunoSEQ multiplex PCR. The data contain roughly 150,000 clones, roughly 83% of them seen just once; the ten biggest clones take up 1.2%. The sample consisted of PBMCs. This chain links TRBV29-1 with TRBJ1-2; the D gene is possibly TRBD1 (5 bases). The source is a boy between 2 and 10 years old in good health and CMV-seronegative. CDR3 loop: CSVDPAYRTNYGYTF. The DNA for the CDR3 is TGCAGCGTTGATCCCGCCTACAGGACTAACTATGGCTACACCTTC.